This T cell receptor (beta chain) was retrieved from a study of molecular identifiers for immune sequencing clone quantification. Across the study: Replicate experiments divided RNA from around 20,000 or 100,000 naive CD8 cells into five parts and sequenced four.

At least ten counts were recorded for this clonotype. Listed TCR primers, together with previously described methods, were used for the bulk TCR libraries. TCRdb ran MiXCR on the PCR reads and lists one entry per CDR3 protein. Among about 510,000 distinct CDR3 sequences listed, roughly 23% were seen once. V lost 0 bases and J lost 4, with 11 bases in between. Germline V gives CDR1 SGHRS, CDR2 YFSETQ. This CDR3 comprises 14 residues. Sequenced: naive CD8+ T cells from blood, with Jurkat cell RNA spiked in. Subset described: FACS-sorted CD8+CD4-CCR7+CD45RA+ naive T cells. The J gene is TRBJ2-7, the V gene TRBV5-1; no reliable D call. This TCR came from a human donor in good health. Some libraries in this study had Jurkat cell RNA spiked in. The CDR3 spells CASSLAGSQYEQYF. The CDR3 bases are TGCGCCAGCAGCTTGGCCGGGTCACAGTACGAGCAGTACTTC.